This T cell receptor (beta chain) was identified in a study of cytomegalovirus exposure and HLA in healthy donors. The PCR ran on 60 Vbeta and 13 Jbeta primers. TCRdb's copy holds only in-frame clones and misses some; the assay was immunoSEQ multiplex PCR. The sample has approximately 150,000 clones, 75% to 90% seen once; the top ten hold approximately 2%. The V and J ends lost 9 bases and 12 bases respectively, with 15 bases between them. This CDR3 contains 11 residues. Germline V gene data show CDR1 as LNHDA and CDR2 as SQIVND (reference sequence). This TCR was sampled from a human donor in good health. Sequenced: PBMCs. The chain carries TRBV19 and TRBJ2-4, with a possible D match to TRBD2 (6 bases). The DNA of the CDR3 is TGTGCCAGCGGAGGGGCTGTAAATCAGTACTTC. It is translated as CASGGAVNQYF.